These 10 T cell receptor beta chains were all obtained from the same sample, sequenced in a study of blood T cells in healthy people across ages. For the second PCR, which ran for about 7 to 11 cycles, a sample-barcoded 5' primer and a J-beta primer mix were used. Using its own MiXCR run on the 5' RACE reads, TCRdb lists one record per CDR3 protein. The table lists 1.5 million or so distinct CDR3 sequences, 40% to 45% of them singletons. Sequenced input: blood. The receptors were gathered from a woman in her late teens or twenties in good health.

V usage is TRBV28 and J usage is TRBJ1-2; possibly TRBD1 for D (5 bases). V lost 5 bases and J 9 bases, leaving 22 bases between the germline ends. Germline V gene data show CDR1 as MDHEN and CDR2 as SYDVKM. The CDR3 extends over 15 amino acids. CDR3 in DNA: TGTGCCAGCAGTCCCCCGGGGGGTCCAACTATACGCTACACCTTC. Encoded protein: CASSPPGGPTIRYTF.

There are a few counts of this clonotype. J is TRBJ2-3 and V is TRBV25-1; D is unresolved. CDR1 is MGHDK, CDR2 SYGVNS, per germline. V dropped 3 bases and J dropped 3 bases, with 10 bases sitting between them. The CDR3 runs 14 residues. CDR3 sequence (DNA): TGTGCCAGCAGTGATTCACCCCTTACAGATACGCAGTATTTT. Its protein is CASSDSPLTDTQYF. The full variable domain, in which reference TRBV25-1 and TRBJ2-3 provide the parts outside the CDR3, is EADIYQTPRYLVIGTGKKITLECSQTMGHDKMYWYQQDPGMELHLIHYSYGVNSTEKGDLSSESTVSRIRTEHFPLTLESARPSHTSQYLCASSDSPLTDTQYFGPGTRLTVL.

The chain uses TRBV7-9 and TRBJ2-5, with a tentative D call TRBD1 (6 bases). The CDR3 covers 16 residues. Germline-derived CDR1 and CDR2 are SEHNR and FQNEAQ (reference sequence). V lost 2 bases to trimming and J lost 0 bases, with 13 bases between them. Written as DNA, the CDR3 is TGTGCCAGCAGCTTACCGGACAGAAGGAACCAAGAGACCCAGTACTTC. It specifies CASSLPDRRNQETQYF.

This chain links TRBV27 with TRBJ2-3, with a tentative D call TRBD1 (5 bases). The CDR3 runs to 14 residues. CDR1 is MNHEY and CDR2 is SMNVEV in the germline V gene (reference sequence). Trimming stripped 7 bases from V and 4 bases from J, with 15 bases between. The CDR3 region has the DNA TGTGCCAGCACCTGGGGTAGGGGTTCAGATACGCAGTATTTT. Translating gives CASTWGRGSDTQYF.

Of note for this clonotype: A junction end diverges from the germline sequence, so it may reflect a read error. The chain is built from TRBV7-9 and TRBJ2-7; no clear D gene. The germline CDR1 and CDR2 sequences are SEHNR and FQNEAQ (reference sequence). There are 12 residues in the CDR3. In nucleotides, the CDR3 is TGTTCCAGCAGCCTAACAGTCTACGAGCAGTACTTC. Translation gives CSSSLTVYEQYF.

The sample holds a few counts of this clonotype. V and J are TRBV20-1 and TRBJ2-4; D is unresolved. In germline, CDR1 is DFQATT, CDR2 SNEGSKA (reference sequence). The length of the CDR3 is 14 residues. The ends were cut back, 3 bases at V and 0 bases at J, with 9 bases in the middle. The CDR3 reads CSASSILAKNIQYF. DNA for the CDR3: TGCAGTGCTAGTTCCATCCTAGCCAAAAACATTCAGTACTTC.

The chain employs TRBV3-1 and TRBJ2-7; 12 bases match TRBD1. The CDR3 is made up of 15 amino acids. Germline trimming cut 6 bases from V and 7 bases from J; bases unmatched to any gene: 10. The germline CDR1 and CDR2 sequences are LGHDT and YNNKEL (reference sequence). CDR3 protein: CASRPAGQGANEQYF. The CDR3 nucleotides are TGTGCCAGCAGGCCGGCGGGACAGGGGGCAAATGAGCAGTACTTC.

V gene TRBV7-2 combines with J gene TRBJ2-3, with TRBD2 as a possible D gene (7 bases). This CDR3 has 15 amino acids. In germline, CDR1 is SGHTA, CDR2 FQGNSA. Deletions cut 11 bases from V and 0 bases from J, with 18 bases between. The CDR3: CASAGRGLSTDTQYF. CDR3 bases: TGTGCCTCGGCGGGGCGGGGGCTAAGCACAGATACGCAGTATTTT.

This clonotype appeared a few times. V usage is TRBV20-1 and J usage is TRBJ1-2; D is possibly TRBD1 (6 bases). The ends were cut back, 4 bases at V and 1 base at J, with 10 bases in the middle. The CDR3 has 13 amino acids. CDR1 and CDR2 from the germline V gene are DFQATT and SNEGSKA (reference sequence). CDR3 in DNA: TGCAGTGCTACAGCCAGGGGTAACTATGGCTACACCTTC. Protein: CSATARGNYGYTF.

CDR3 bases: TGTGCCATCAGTGAGAGGCCAGCGTTATACGAGCAGTTCTTC. Residues: CAISERPALYEQFF. The chain combines TRBV10-3 with TRBJ2-1; unclear D gene. The CDR3 consists of 14 residues. Trimming took 2 bases from V and 10 from J, leaving 15 bases between them. Germline-derived CDR1 and CDR2 are ENHRY and SYGVKD.